The clone carrying this TCR beta chain was recorded many times. Its antigen is unidentified. The entry originates in a study of early T cells in non-severe SARS-CoV-2 infection. Study-level background: Bulk RNA from unsorted whole blood was sequenced; chains were unpaired.

Overall study results and limits: A preference for anti-spike CD8 responses marked VDJdb matching, which missed private and CD4 specificities.

This CDR3 has 14 residues. Germline CDR1 MNHNY, CDR2 SVGAGI (reference sequence). The V end was cut by 5 bases, the J end by 0 bases, with 8 bases between. Attachment of unique molecular identifiers to individual cDNA molecules was performed. MiXCR was run by TCRdb on the 5' RACE reads, yielding one entry per CDR3 protein. The sample lists tens of thousands of distinct CDR3 sequences, under 6% occurring once. This receptor was identified in an adult who was a healthcare worker with PCR-confirmed SARS-CoV-2 infection or an uninfected control (not recorded which). The specimen was whole blood. The chain is built from TRBV6-6 and TRBJ2-1, with no clear D. The chain's CDR3 is CASSPTSSYNEQFF. Written as DNA, the CDR3 is TGTGCCAGCAGTCCAACCTCCTCCTACAATGAGCAGTTCTTC.